These 14 T cell receptor beta chains were sequenced from one sample in a study of blood T cell repertoires in COVID-19. The repertoire was sequenced with immunoSEQ multiplex PCR; TCRdb's copy has only in-frame clones and lacks some. The data contain 250,000 to 300,000 clones, roughly 90% of them singletons. The source material was PBMCs or T cells enriched from blood (not recorded which). These receptors all come from a woman aged 30 to 39 who had recovered from COVID-19.

This sequence joins TRBV6-2 or TRBV6-3 and TRBJ2-1; D gene ambiguous. Germline CDR1 MNHEY, CDR2 SVGEGT. V lost 5 bases to trimming and J lost 4 bases, with 6 bases between them. CDR3 length: 12 residues. DNA of the CDR3: TGTGCCAGCAGTCAATTTTACAATGAGCAGTTCTTC. Its translation: CASSQFYNEQFF.

The gene calls are TRBV5-5 and TRBJ1-4; no firm D call. Germline loops: CDR1 SGHKS, CDR2 YYEKEE (reference sequence). V was clipped by 4 bases and J by 6 bases, with 10 bases between them. This CDR3 is built from 13 residues. In DNA form, the CDR3 reads TGTGCCAGCAGCCCCGTCCTCGATGAAAAACTGTTTTTT. This codes for CASSPVLDEKLFF. Looking up the rest from reference TRBV5-5 and TRBJ1-4 gives the full variable domain: DAGVTQSPTHLIKTRGQQVTLRCSPISGHKSVSWYQQVLGQGPQFIFQYYEKEERGRGNFPDRFSARQFPNYSSELNVNALLLGDSALYLCASSPVLDEKLFFGSGTQLSVL.

The chain is built from TRBV24-1 and TRBJ2-7; D remains ambiguous. Trimming left V 4 bases short and J 6 bases short, with 15 bases between. CDR1 is KGHDR and CDR2 is SFDVKD in the germline V gene. This CDR3 comprises 14 residues. CDR3 sequence: CATSDTRSGLEQYF. Written as DNA, the CDR3 is TGTGCCACCAGTGACACCCGGTCTGGGCTCGAGCAGTACTTC.

The chain joins TRBV5-4 to TRBJ2-5; TRBD1 aligns across 7 bases. This CDR3 is built from 14 residues. Looked up from germline, CDR1 is SGHNT and CDR2 is YYREEE (reference sequence). V was pared by 5 bases and J by 2 bases, with 6 bases of the junction left unmatched. CDR3 region: CASRRQGQQETQYF. The CDR3 DNA reads TGTGCCAGCAGACGCCAGGGACAGCAAGAGACCCAGTACTTC. The whole variable domain, remainder taken from reference TRBV5-4 and TRBJ2-5, is ETGVTQSPTHLIKTRGQQVTLRCSSQSGHNTVSWYQQALGQGPQFIFQYYREEENGRGNFPPRFSGLQFPNYSSELNVNALELDDSALYLCASRRQGQQETQYFGPGTRLLVL.

The chain links TRBV28 to TRBJ1-4; D is ambiguous. CDR1 is MDHEN, CDR2 SYDVKM, per germline. CDR3 length: 12 amino acids. The germline V and J ends were trimmed by 7 bases and 6 bases, with 9 bases remaining between them. This chain's CDR3 is CASKTRDEKLFF. The CDR3 bases are TGTGCCAGCAAAACGCGGGATGAAAAACTGTTTTTT.

J is TRBJ2-3 and V is TRBV29-1; TRBD1 aligns across 7 bases. Germline CDR1 reads SQVTM; CDR2 reads ANQGSEA. The V gene end was trimmed by 7 bases and the J gene end by 7 bases; junction bases not matched to a gene: 17. The length of the CDR3 is 15 residues. The DNA for the CDR3 is TGCAGCGCTGAGGCGGACAGGAGTCCCCTATATACGCAGTATTTT. It encodes CSAEADRSPLYTQYF.

The J gene is TRBJ2-1, the V gene TRBV27; the match to TRBD2 covers 8 bases. Germline-derived CDR1 and CDR2 are MNHEY and SMNVEV (reference sequence). This CDR3 has 19 residues. With 5 bases clipped from V and 4 bases from J, the junction kept 19 bases outside the gene matches. The CDR3 DNA is TGTGCCAGCAGTCCCCCTCTCCTTACTTTTCGGGAGGGATACAATGAGCAGTTCTTC. It is translated as CASSPPLLTFREGYNEQFF.

V usage is TRBV7-2 and J usage is TRBJ2-7; maybe TRBD1 (5 bases). Trimming left V 3 bases short and J 1 base short, with 10 bases between. The CDR3 length is 14 residues. CDR1 SGHTA and CDR2 FQGNSA come from the germline V gene. The CDR3, as DNA: TGTGCCAGCAGCTTCAATCGACAGTCCTACGAGCAGTACTTC. The encoded protein is CASSFNRQSYEQYF.

This chain connects TRBV7-9 to TRBJ2-2; 8 nucleotides match TRBD2. V was pared by 2 bases and J by 5 bases, with 4 bases of the junction left unmatched. The CDR3 extends over 15 amino acids. Germline V CDR1 and CDR2: SEHNR, FQNEAQ (reference sequence). The CDR3 sequence: CASSLQPSGTGELFF. The CDR3 DNA is TGTGCCAGCAGCTTACAGCCTAGCGGGACCGGGGAGCTGTTTTTT. Combining the CDR3 with reference TRBV7-9 and TRBJ2-2 gives the whole variable domain DTGVSQNPRHKITKRGQNVTFRCDPISEHNRLYWYRQTLGQGPEFLTYFQNEAQLEKSRLLSDRFSAERPKGSFSTLEIQRTEQGDSAMYLCASSLQPSGTGELFFGEGSRLTVL.

The rearrangement uses TRBV9 and TRBJ2-3; D may be TRBD2 (5 bases). V lost 0 bases, J lost 0 bases, and 11 bases lay in between. The germline gives CDR1 SGDLS, CDR2 YYNGEE. This CDR3 has 16 residues. CDR3 protein: CASSVGAGLSTDTQYF. The DNA of the CDR3 is TGTGCCAGCAGCGTAGGGGCGGGTCTAAGCACAGATACGCAGTATTTT. Full variable domain (outside the CDR3, taken from reference TRBV9 and TRBJ2-3): DSGVTQTPKHLITATGQRVTLRCSPRSGDLSVYWYQQSLDQGLQFLIQYYNGEERAKGNILERFSAQQFPDLHSELNLSSLELGDSALYFCASSVGAGLSTDTQYFGPGTRLTVL.

This chain uses TRBV28 with TRBJ2-3; 11 bases align to TRBD2. Trimming cost V 6 bases and J 1 base; bases outside gene matches: 9. Germline CDR1 MDHEN, CDR2 SYDVKM. This CDR3 region has 17 residues. The CDR3 DNA reads TGTGCCAGCAGCCCCCCGACTAGCGGGATACGCACAGATACGCAGTATTTT. It yields the protein CASSPPTSGIRTDTQYF. The full variable domain, with the rest looked up from reference TRBV28 and TRBJ2-3, is DVKVTQSSRYLVKRTGEKVFLECVQDMDHENMFWYRQDPGLGLRLIYFSYDVKMKEKGDIPEGYSVSREKKERFSLILESASTNQTSMYLCASSPPTSGIRTDTQYFGPGTRLTVL.

The V call is TRBV18, the J call TRBJ2-7; TRBD1 matches at 8 bases. From germline, CDR1 is KGHSH and CDR2 LQKENI. This CDR3 has 15 residues. The junction had 4 bases not matched to a gene; V was cut back by 1 base and J by 2 bases. CDR3: CASSPRDRSTYEQYF. The CDR3 nucleotides are TGTGCCAGCTCACCACGGGACAGGTCAACCTACGAGCAGTACTTC.

V usage is TRBV9 and J usage is TRBJ2-1; 13 nucleotides agree with TRBD2. There are 15 residues in the CDR3. After removal of 4 bases from V and 7 bases from J, the junction contained 5 bases not matched to a gene. Germline assignment: CDR1 SGDLS and CDR2 YYNGEE. CDR3 nucleotide sequence: TGTGCCAGCAGCCTTACTAGCGGGAGGGCAAATGAGCAGTTCTTC. This encodes CASSLTSGRANEQFF.

J is TRBJ1-1 and V is TRBV30; no definite D call. Trimming removed 4 bases from V and 7 bases from J, with 10 bases in between. The CDR3 is 11 amino acids. From germline, CDR1 is GTSNPN and CDR2 SVGIG (reference sequence). The CDR3 loop is CAWTHRDEAFF. For the CDR3, the DNA is TGTGCCTGGACCCACCGCGATGAAGCTTTCTTT.